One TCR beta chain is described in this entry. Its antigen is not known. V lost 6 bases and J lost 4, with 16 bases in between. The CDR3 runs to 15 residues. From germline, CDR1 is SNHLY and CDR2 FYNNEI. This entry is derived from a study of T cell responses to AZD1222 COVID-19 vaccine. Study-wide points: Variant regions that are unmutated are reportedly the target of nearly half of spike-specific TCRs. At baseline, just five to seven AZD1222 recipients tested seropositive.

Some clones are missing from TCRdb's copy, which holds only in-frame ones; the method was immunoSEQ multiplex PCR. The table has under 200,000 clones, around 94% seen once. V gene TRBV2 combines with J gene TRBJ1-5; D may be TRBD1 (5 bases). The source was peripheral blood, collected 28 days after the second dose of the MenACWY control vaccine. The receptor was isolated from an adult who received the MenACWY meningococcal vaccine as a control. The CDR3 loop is CASRPPGLLNQPQHF. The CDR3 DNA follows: TGTGCCAGCAGACCTCCGGGACTGCTAAATCAGCCCCAGCATTTT.